This T cell receptor beta chain was identified in a study of OX40 agonist ivuxolimab in advanced cancers. Broadly, across the study: Ivuxolimab, which targeted the costimulatory receptor OX40 (CD134), was an agonistic, fully human IgG2 monoclonal antibody. Intravenous ivuxolimab was administered to patients every 2 weeks at six dose levels: 0.01, 0.1, 0.3, 1.5, 3 and 10 mg/kg. Of the roughly 50 dose-escalation patients, hepatocellular carcinoma was present in approximately 20, melanoma in around 15, renal cell carcinoma in 9 and head and neck cancer in 9. The dose-escalation cohort was roughly 83% male with a mean age of approximately 59 years, ranging from roughly 23 to 80. Prior anti-PD-1, anti-PD-L1 or anti-CTLA-4 therapy was permitted, and less than 45% of dose-escalation patients had received checkpoint inhibitors. Partial responses were achieved by three dose-escalation patients, of whom one had hepatocellular carcinoma and two had cutaneous melanoma. Peripheral TCRbeta sequencing aimed to test whether ivuxolimab altered TCR sequence diversity and caused clonal T-cell expansion. The paper describes the monotherapy dose-escalation part (N of about 52 patients) of the phase I trial of ivuxolimab.

The trial excluded patients who had a history of autoimmune disease or who were on systemic immunosuppression. Peripheral blood for TCR sequencing was drawn from every dose cohort at baseline, at cycle 4 day 1 and at cycle 7 day 1. Samples came from an open-label, multicenter, first-in-human phase I dose-escalation trial of ivuxolimab. Adults with locally advanced or metastatic head and neck squamous cell, hepatocellular, melanoma or renal cell carcinoma were enrolled in the trial. Before TCR sequencing, CD4+ T cells and CD8+ T cells were sorted from peripheral blood as separate populations. Genomic DNA was extracted from sorted cells for sequencing of the TCRbeta CDR3 region. TCRbeta CDR3 regions were sequenced using the immunoSEQ Assay. The table comes from immuneACCESS by way of TCRdb, which keeps in-frame sequences with V and J called. Part of the clones is missing from these tables; in studies checked, under half for an unresolved V gene and the rest for unknown reasons. In this sample the table shows fewer than 90,000 clones, roughly 89% of which occur a single time. Of the sample, under 2% is held by the ten largest clones.

A remark on this clone: Which antigen it targets is not known. The input lacks base qualities; no much larger clone sits a single base away.

Study-wide conclusions, independent of this receptor: Low levels of normalized T-cell clonal expansion were also seen in some patients who did not respond. Which antigens the clonally expanded peripheral T cells were specific for was not determined. Partial responders in the 0.1-3.0 mg/kg groups had among the lowest normalized peripheral clonal expansion, especially among CD8+ T cells. At doses of 0.1 to 3.0 mg/kg, clonal expansion of both CD4+ and CD8+ blood T cells was observed from baseline to week 6. After ivuxolimab, more expanded clones were found on average in CD8+ T cells than in CD4+ T cells.

CDR1 LNHDA and CDR2 SQIVND were looked up in the germline V gene (reference sequence). The CDR3 contains 15 residues, cysteine and phenylalanine counted. Only the CDR3 DNA is retained, 45 bases long and in frame from the first base. The junction carries 13 bases between V and J, which are trimmed by 5 bases and 2 bases respectively. Sample: CD4+ or CD8+ T cells sorted from blood, taken in a trial of the OX40 agonist ivuxolimab. The receptor's source is an adult with an advanced solid tumor such as melanoma, head and neck, liver or kidney cancer. The receptor chain draws on TRBV19 and TRBJ2-1, and perhaps TRBD2 as D gene, on 6 matching bases. CDR3 protein: CASSALSGAYNEQFF. The DNA sequence is given as TGTGCCAGTAGTGCCCTTAGCGGAGCCTACAATGAGCAGTTCTTC.